Sequencing of this T cell receptor (beta chain) was carried out in a study of CXCR3-negative and CXCR3-positive naive CD8 T cells. TRB cDNA was prepared as libraries by UMI-labeled 5' RACE. TCRdb reanalyzed the 5' RACE reads and collapses them to one entry per CDR3 protein, without DNA. The repertoire table contains about 43,000 distinct CDR3 sequences. The sequencing sample was made of memory CD8+ T cells from blood. The source is a human donor in good health. Some clones in this sample may be carry-over from other donors' samples.

CDR3 sequence reads: CASSIGQLNYGYTF. The chain is built from TRBV6-5 and TRBJ1-2. This CDR3 spans 14 amino acids. Germline V gene lookup returns CDR1 MNHEY and CDR2 SVGAGI.